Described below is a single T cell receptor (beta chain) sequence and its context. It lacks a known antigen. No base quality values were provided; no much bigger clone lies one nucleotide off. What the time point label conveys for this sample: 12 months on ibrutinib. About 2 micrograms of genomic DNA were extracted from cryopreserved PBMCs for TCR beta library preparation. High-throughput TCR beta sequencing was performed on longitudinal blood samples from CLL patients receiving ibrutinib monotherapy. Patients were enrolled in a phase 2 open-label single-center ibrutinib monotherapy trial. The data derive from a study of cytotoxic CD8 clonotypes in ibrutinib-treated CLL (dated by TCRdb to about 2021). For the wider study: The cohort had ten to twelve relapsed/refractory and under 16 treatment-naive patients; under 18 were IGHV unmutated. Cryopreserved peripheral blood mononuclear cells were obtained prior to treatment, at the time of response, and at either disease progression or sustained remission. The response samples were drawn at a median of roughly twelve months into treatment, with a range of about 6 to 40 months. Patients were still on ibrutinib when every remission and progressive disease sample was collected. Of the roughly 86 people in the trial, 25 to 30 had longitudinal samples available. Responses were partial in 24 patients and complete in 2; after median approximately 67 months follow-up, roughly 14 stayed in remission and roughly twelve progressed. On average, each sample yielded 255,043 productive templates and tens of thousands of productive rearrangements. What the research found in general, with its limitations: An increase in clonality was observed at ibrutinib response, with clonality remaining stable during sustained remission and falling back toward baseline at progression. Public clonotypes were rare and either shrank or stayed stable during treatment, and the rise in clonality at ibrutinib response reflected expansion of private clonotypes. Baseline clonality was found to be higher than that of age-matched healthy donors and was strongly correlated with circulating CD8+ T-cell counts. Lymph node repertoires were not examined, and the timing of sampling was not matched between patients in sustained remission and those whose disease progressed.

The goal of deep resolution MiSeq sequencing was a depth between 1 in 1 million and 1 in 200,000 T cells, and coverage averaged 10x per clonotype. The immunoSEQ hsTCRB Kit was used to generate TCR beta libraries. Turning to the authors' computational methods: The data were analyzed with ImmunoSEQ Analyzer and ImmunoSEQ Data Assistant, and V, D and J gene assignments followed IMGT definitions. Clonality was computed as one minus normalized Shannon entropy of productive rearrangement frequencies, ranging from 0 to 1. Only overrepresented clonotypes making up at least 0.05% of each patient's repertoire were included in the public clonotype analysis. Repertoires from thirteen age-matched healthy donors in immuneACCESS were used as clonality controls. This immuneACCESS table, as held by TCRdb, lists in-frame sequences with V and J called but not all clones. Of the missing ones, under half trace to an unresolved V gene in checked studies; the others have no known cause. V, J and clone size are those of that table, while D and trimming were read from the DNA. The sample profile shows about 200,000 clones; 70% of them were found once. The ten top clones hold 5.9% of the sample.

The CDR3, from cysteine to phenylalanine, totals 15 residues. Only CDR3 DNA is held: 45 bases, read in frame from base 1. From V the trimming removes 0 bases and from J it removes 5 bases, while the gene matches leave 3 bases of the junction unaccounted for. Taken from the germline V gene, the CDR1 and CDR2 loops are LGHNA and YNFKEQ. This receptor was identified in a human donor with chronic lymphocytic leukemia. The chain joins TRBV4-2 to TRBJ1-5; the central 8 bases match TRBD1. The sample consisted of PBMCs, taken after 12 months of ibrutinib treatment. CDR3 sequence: CASSQEDRDYQPQHF. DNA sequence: TGTGCCAGCAGCCAAGAGGACAGGGACTATCAGCCCCAGCATTTT.